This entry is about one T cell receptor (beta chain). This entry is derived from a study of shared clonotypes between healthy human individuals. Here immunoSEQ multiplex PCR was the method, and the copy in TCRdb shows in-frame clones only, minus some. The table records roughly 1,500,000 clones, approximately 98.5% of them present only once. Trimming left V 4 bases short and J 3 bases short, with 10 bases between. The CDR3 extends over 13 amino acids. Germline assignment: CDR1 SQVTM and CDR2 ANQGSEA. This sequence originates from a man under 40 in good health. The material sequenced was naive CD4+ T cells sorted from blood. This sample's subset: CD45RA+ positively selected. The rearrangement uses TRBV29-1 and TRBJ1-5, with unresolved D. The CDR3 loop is CSVVGQINQPQHF. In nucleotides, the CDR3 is TGCAGCGTTGTTGGGCAGATCAATCAGCCCCAGCATTTT.